This T cell receptor (beta chain) was identified during a study of Graves' ophthalmopathy and Graves' hyperthyroidism. The overall study: Stable hyperthyroid donors showed no ophthalmopathy during 18 months follow-up.

Study-wide findings and caveats: Classification of ophthalmopathy versus stable hyperthyroidism by a 13-signature model yielded around 88% sensitivity and just under 83% specificity. The authors also found most expanded thyroid clonotypes above 0.001 frequency in blood.

Scientists amplified the TCR beta CDR3 regions from RNA transcripts. In the first round, RT-PCR was carried out with HTBI primers, and a multiplex PCR formed the second round. TCRdb reprocessed the multiplex PCR reads with MiXCR, giving one entry per CDR3 protein. The repertoire includes 1 million to 1.3 million distinct CDR3 sequences, less than 45% of them detected once, and more than 9.5% sits in the top ten. Turning to this clonotype: The antigen remains undetermined.

The receptor comes from an adult man with Graves' hyperthyroidism. The sequencing input was peripheral blood or thyroid tissue (not recorded which).

CDR3 DNA: TGTGCCAGCAGCGGGACTCTTTCCGGGGAGCTGTTTTTT. This codes for CASSGTLSGELFF. The V call is TRBV9, the J call TRBJ2-2, with D perhaps matching TRBD2 (5 bases). V lost 3 bases to trimming and J lost 6 bases, with 9 bases between them. This CDR3 has 13 amino acids. Germline V gene data show CDR1 as SGDLS and CDR2 as YYNGEE. Variable domain in full (rest from reference TRBV9 and TRBJ2-2): DSGVTQTPKHLITATGQRVTLRCSPRSGDLSVYWYQQSLDQGLQFLIQYYNGEERAKGNILERFSAQQFPDLHSELNLSSLELGDSALYFCASSGTLSGELFFGEGSRLTVL.